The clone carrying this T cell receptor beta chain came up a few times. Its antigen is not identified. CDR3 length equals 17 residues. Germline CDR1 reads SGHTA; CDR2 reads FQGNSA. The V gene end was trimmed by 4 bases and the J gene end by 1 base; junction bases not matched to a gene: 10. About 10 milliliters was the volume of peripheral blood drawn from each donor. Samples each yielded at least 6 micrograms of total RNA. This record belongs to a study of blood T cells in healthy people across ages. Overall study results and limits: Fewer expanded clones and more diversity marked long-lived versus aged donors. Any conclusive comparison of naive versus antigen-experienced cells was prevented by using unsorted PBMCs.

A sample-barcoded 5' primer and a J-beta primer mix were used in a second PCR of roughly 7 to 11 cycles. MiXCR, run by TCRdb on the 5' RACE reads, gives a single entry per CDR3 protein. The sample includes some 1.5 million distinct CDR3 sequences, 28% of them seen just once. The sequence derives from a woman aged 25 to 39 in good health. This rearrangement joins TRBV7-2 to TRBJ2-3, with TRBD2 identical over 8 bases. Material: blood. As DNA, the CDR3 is TGTGCCAGCAGCTCCACCGGAGCGGGAGCAGGCACAGATACGCAGTATTTT. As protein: CASSSTGAGAGTDTQYF.